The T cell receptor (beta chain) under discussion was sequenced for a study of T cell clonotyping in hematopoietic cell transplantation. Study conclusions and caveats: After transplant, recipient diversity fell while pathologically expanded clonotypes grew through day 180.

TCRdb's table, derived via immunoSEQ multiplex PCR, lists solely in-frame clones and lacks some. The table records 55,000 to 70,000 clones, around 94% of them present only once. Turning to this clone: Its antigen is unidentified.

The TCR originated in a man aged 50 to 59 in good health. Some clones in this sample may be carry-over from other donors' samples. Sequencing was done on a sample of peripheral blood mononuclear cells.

Written as DNA, the CDR3 is TGTGCCAGCAGCGGCACTAGCGGGAGGGCCTCCAGCCTTAGTACAGATACGCAGTATTTT. This encodes CASSGTSGRASSLSTDTQYF. The chain has TRBV5-4 and TRBJ2-3; TRBD2 matches at 13 bases. In germline, CDR1 is SGHNT, CDR2 YYREEE (reference sequence). V gave up 4 bases and J gave up 3 bases; unmatched junction bases: 17. The CDR3 is 20 residues long.